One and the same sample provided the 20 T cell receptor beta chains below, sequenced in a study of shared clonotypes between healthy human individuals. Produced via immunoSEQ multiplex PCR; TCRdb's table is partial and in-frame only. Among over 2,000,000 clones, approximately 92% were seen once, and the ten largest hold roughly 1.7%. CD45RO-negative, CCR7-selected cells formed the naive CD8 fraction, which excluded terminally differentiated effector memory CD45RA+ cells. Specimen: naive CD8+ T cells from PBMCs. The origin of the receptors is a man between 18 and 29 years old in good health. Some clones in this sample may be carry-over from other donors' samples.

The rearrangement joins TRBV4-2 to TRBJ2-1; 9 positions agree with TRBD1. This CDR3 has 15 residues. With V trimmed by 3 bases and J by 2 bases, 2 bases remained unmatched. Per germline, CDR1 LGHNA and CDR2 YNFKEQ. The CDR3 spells CASSQDRGPYNEQFF. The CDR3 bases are TGTGCCAGCAGCCAGGACAGGGGCCCCTACAATGAGCAGTTCTTC.

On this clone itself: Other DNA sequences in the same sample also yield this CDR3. This CDR3 is CATSRARTDTQYF. CDR3 nucleotides: TGTGCCACCAGCAGAGCGAGGACAGATACGCAGTATTTT. The chain joins TRBV15 to TRBJ2-3, with no clear D. Trimming took 1 base from V and 3 from J, leaving 5 bases between them. The CDR3 is 13 residues long. The germline V gene encodes CDR1 LNHNV and CDR2 YYDKDF (reference sequence).

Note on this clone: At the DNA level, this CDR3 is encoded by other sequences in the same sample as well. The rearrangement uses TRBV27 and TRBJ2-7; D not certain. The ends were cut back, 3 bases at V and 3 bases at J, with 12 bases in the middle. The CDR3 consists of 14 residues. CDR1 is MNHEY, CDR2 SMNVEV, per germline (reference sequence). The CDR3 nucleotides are TGTGCCAGCAGTTTGCTCGGGCAGAACTACGAGCAGTACTTC. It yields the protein CASSLLGQNYEQYF.

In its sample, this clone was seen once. The CDR3 DNA reads as TGTGCCATCAGTGATTCTGGGCCGCGCTATGGCTACACCTTC. It is translated as CAISDSGPRYGYTF. The V call is TRBV10-3, the J call TRBJ1-2, with D hard to call. The germline CDR1 and CDR2 sequences are ENHRY and SYGVKD. This CDR3 region has 14 residues. V lost 3 bases and J lost 4, with 12 bases in between.

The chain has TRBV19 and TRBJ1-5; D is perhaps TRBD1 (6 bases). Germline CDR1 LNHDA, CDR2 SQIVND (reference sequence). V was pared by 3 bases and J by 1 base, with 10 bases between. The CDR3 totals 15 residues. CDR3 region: CASSIPGASNQPQHF. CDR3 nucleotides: TGTGCCAGTAGTATCCCAGGGGCGAGCAATCAGCCCCAGCATTTT.

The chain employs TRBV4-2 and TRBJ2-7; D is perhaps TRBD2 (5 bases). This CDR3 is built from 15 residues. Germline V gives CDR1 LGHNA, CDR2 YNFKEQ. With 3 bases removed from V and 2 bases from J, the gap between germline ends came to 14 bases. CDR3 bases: TGTGCCAGCAGCCAGGCGGCGGGCTCCACCTACGAGCAGTACTTC. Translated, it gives CASSQAAGSTYEQYF.

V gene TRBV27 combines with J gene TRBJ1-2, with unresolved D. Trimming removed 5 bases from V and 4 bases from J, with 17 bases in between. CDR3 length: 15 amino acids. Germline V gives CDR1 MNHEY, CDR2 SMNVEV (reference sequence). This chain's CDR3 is CASSITVLSPYGYTF. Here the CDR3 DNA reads TGTGCCAGCAGTATAACAGTCCTATCTCCCTATGGCTACACCTTC.

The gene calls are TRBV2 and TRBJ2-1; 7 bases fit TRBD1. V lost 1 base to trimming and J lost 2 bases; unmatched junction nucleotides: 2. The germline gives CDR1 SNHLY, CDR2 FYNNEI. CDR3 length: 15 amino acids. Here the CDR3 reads CASSEGQGAYNEQFF. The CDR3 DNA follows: TGTGCCAGCAGTGAAGGGCAGGGGGCCTACAATGAGCAGTTCTTC.

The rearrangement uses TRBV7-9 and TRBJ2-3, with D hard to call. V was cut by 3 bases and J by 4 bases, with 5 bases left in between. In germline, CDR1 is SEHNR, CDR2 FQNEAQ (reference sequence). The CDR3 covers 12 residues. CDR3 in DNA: TGTGCCAGCAGCTTTATGGCAGATACGCAGTATTTT. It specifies CASSFMADTQYF.

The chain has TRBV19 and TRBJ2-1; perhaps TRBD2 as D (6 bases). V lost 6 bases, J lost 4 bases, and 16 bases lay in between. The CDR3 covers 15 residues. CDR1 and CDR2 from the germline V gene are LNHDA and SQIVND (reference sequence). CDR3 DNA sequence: TGTGCCAGTAGGCCCCGGGGGACGACGTACAATGAGCAGTTCTTC. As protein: CASRPRGTTYNEQFF.

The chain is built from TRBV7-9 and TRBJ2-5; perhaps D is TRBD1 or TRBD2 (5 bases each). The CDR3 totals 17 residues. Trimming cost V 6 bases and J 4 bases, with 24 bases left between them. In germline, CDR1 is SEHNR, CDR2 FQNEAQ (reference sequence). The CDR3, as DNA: TGTGCCAGCAGTTCTGCCCCCGGGACCTATGGATTAGAGACCCAGTACTTC. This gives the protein CASSSAPGTYGLETQYF.

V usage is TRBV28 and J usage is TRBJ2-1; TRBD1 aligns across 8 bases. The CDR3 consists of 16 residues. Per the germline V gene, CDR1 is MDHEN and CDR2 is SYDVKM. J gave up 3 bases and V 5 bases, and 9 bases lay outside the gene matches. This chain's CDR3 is CASSPTTGVYYNEQFF. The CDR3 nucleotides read TGTGCCAGCAGTCCCACGACAGGGGTCTACTACAATGAGCAGTTCTTC.

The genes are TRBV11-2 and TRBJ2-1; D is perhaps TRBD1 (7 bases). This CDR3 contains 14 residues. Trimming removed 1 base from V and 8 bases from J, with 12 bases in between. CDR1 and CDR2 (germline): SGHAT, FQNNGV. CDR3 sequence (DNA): TGTGCCAGCAGCTTAGCAGGGGGGAAGGATGAGCAGTTCTTC. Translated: CASSLAGGKDEQFF.

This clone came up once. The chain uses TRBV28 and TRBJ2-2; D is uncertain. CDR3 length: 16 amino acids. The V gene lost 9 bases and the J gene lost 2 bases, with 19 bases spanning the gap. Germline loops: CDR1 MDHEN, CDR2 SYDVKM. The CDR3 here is CASTSAVTINTGELFF. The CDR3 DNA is TGTGCCAGTACCTCTGCGGTGACCATTAACACCGGGGAGCTGTTTTTT.

The CDR3 region is CASSVGVAGGLGNEQFF. DNA of the CDR3: TGTGCCAGCAGCGTAGGGGTAGCGGGAGGTCTAGGAAATGAGCAGTTCTTC. The rearrangement uses TRBV9 and TRBJ2-1, with TRBD2 matching 10 bases. Trimming removed 0 bases from V and 7 bases from J; junction bases left unmatched: 10. Per the germline V gene, CDR1 is SGDLS and CDR2 is YYNGEE. This CDR3 has 17 residues.

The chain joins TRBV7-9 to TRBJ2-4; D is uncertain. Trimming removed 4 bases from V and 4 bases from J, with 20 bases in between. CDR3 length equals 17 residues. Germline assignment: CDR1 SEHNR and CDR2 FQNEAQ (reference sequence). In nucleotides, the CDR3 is TGTGCCAGCAGCTCCGGTCCCGATCTGGGCCTGAAAAACATTCAGTACTTC. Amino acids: CASSSGPDLGLKNIQYF.

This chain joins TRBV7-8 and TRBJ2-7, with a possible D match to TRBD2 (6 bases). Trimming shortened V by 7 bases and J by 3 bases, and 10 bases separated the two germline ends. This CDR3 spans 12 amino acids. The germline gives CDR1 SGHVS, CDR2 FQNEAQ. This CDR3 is CASKPGVYEQYF. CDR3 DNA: TGTGCCAGCAAACCGGGGGTCTACGAGCAGTACTTC. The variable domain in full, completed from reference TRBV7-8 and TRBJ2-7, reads GAGVSQSPRYKVAKRGQDVALRCDPISGHVSLFWYQQALGQGPEFLTYFQNEAQLDKSGLPSDRFFAERPEGSVSTLKIQRTQQEDSAVYLCASKPGVYEQYFGPGTRLTVT.

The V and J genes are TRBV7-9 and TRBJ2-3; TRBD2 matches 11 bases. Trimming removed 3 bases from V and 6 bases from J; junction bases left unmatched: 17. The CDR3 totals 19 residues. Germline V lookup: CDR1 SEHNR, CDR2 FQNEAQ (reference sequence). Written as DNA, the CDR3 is TGTGCCAGCAGCTTCAGGGGCGGGACTAGCGGCCCCTGGGGGGATACGCAGTATTTT. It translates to CASSFRGGTSGPWGDTQYF.

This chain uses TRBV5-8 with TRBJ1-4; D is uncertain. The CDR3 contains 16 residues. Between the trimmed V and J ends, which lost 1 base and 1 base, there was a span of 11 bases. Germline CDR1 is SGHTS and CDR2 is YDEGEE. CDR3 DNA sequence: TGTGCCAGCAGCTTGTTTCCCTTTCGAACTAATGAAAAACTGTTTTTT. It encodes CASSLFPFRTNEKLFF.

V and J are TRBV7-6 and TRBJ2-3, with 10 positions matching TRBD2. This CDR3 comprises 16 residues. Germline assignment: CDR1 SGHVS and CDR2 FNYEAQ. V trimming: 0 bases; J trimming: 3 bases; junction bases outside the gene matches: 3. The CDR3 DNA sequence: TGTGCCAGCAGCTTAGCTGCGACTAGCGGGACAGATACGCAGTATTTT. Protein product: CASSLAATSGTDTQYF. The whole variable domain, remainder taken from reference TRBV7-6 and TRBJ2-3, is GAGVSQSPRYKVTKRGQDVALRCDPISGHVSLYWYRQALGQGPEFLTYFNYEAQQDKSGLPNDRFSAERPEGSISTLTIQRTEQRDSAMYRCASSLAATSGTDTQYFGPGTRLTVL.